These 11 T cell receptor beta chains came from one sample sequenced in a study of OX40 agonist ivuxolimab in advanced cancers. Library preparation was by the immunoSEQ multiplex PCR assay. Imported from immuneACCESS, the table was reduced by TCRdb to in-frame sequences with V and J called. These copies leave out some clones; in studies compared against another copy, an unresolved V gene accounts for under half, and the cause of the remainder is not known. Within this sample are 87,000 or so clones, with approximately 85% of them counted one time only. The top ten constitute about 3.8% of the sample. This specimen consisted of CD4+ or CD8+ T cells sorted from blood, obtained in a trial of the OX40 agonist ivuxolimab. The origin of the receptors is an adult with an advanced solid tumor such as melanoma, head and neck, liver or kidney cancer.

The CDR3, as DNA: TGTGCCAGCAGTTTTAGGGCTAGCGGTACCCGGGAGCTGTTTTTT. It is translated as CASSFRASGTRELFF. This chain connects TRBV27 to TRBJ2-2, with TRBD2 matching over 7 bases. This CDR3 comprises 15 residues. Germline CDR1 reads MNHEY; CDR2 reads SMNVEV (reference sequence). Trimming took 3 bases from V and 9 from J; bases not matched to a gene: 10.

This chain joins TRBV18 and TRBJ1-2; 8 bases agree with TRBD1. CDR1 and CDR2 (germline): KGHSH, LQKENI. CDR3 size: 13 residues. Trimming removed 6 bases from V and 4 bases from J; junction bases left unmatched: 4. CDR3 loop: CASSGQGTYGYTF. As DNA, the CDR3 is TGTGCCAGCTCCGGACAGGGCACCTATGGCTACACCTTC.

The chain is built from TRBV28 and TRBJ1-4; D might be TRBD1 (6 bases). Trimming stripped 3 bases from V and 7 bases from J, with 15 bases between. Germline V gene sequence: CDR1 MDHEN, CDR2 SYDVKM. The CDR3 covers 15 residues. CDR3 coding DNA: TGTGCCAGCAGTTTCGGGGGGGCGCGAGGTGAAAAACTGTTTTTT. It is translated as CASSFGGARGEKLFF.

V usage is TRBV19 and J usage is TRBJ1-2, with TRBD1 matching over 9 bases. Looked up from germline, CDR1 is LNHDA and CDR2 is SQIVND (reference sequence). Unmatched junction bases numbered 3, after V lost 4 bases and J lost 6 bases. The length of the CDR3 is 13 residues. The CDR3 nucleotides read TGTGCCAGTAGTAGGACAGGGGAAGATGGCTACACCTTC. Translation gives CASSRTGEDGYTF.

This sequence joins TRBV15 and TRBJ2-5, with D maybe TRBD2 (6 bases). The assigned J gene may be wrong: the sequence end matches TRBJ2-7 better. The CDR3 consists of 19 residues. In germline, CDR1 is LNHNV, CDR2 YYDKDF (reference sequence). The CDR3 DNA follows: TGTGCCACCAGATCATTTCCCGGGACTCCAATCGACCCGAACTACGAGCAGTACTTC. It encodes CATRSFPGTPIDPNYEQYF.

The chain couples TRBV27 to TRBJ2-3; 8 bases fit TRBD1. Germline V lookup: CDR1 MNHEY, CDR2 SMNVEV (reference sequence). The length of the CDR3 is 15 residues. The V and J ends lost 4 bases and 2 bases, in that order; junction bases with no gene match: 5. The CDR3 here is CASSWGQAFTDTQYF. For the CDR3, the DNA is TGTGCCAGCAGTTGGGGACAGGCCTTCACAGATACGCAGTATTTT.

The genes are TRBV5-1 and TRBJ2-3; D possibly corresponds to TRBD1 (5 bases). This CDR3 comprises 14 residues. Trimming cost V 5 bases and J 0 bases, with 10 bases left between them. In germline, CDR1 is SGHRS, CDR2 YFSETQ. CDR3 nucleotide sequence: TGCGCCAGCAGTGAAGGGGATAGCACAGATACGCAGTATTTT. This encodes CASSEGDSTDTQYF.

This chain connects TRBV27 to TRBJ2-7, with D perhaps being TRBD1 or TRBD2 (6 bases each). CDR1 is MNHEY and CDR2 is SMNVEV in the germline V gene (reference sequence). The CDR3 runs to 11 residues. V lost 6 bases, J lost 7 bases, and 10 bases lay in between. CDR3 amino acids: CASRGAGEQYF. The CDR3 nucleotides are TGTGCCAGCAGGGGGGCGGGAGAGCAGTACTTC.

Note on this clone: Mismatch with germline at one junction end may stem from a read error. This rearrangement joins TRBV9 to TRBJ2-1; D uncertain. In germline, CDR1 is SGDLS, CDR2 YYNGEE. The CDR3 totals 11 residues. CDR3 sequence: CAGSADVEQFF. CDR3 nucleotides: TGTGCCGGCAGTGCAGACGTGGAGCAGTTCTTC. Using reference TRBV9 and TRBJ2-1 for the parts outside the CDR3, the full variable domain is DSGVTQTPKHLITATGQRVTLRCSPRSGDLSVYWYQQSLDQGLQFLIQYYNGEERAKGNILERFSAQQFPDLHSELNLSSLELGDSALYFCAGSADVEQFFGPGTRLTVL.

Remarks on this clone: One end of the junction varies from germline; a read error may be responsible. V and J are TRBV4-1 and TRBJ2-7; D gene unclear. CDR1 MGHRA and CDR2 YSYEKL come from the germline V gene. The CDR3 is 16 amino acids. The CDR3 region has the DNA TGCGCCAGCAGCCAAGGGGTATTTAGCAGATCCTACGGGCAGTACTTC. It encodes CASSQGVFSRSYGQYF.

This clone was counted once. V is TRBV4-1 and J is TRBJ1-5; D is ambiguous. CDR1 is MGHRA and CDR2 is YSYEKL in the germline V gene. The length of the CDR3 is 17 residues. The ends were cut back, 4 bases at V and 0 bases at J, with 16 bases in the middle. The CDR3 sequence: CASSRILSQVSNQPQHF. The CDR3 region has the DNA TGCGCCAGCAGCCGCATCCTCTCCCAGGTTAGCAATCAGCCCCAGCATTTT.